What follows are 4 T cell receptor beta chains derived from one specimen sequenced in a study of CD8+CD57+ T cells in acquired aplastic anemia (dated by TCRdb to 2016 to 2019). The listed sequencing device is Illumina HiSeq 2000. TCR beta VDJ combination and CDR3 sequence profiling used genomic DNA as the template. Using fastp trimming at Q25 and MiXCR clonotype assembly, TCRdb reanalyzed the public sequencing data and kept in-frame beta chains. Each entry merges the rows of one CDR3 protein and shows their most common DNA and genes. The sample data list around 160,000 distinct CDR3 sequences, and 45% to 55% of these were observed just once. Approximately 2.9% of the sample is in the top ten clones. Expansion of CD8+CD57+ cells had been shown by flow cytometry in the patients chosen for sequencing. Input material: sorted CD4+, CD8+, or CD8+CD57+ T cells (not recorded which) from PBMCs. The receptors derive from a human donor with aplastic anemia.

This clonotype was recorded at least ten times. The rearrangement links TRBV28 to TRBJ2-7; maybe TRBD1 (5 bases). Germline CDR1 MDHEN, CDR2 SYDVKM. The CDR3 consists of 12 residues. V lost 8 bases and J lost 2, with 10 bases in between. CDR3 DNA: TGTGCCAGCCTGGGGCAGCCCTACGAGCAGTACTTC. Encoded protein: CASLGQPYEQYF.

This clonotype was counted a few times. This CDR3 is CATYNDRSNTGELFF. The CDR3 DNA reads as TGTGCCACCTATAACGACAGGTCGAACACCGGGGAGCTGTTTTTT. J is TRBJ2-2 and V is TRBV28; tentative D call: TRBD1 (6 bases). V lost 10 bases to trimming and J lost 0 bases, with 15 bases between them. This CDR3 is 15 amino acids long. Germline-derived CDR1 and CDR2 are MDHEN and SYDVKM.

In its sample, this clonotype was seen many times. This chain links TRBV7-2 with TRBJ2-3; a weak D match, TRBD2 (6 bases). This CDR3 spans 15 amino acids. Per germline, CDR1 SGHTA and CDR2 FQGNSA. V lost 1 base and J 2 bases, leaving 10 bases between the germline ends. CDR3 in amino acids: CASSLGGKDTDTQYF. CDR3 DNA: TGTGCCAGCAGCTTAGGCGGGAAAGACACAGATACGCAGTATTTT.

The chain links TRBV19 to TRBJ1-1; 8 bases map to TRBD1. Germline lookup yields CDR1 LNHDA and CDR2 SQIVND (reference sequence). The CDR3 consists of 13 residues. V shed 6 bases, J shed 3 bases, and the junction held 3 bases outside the gene matches. The CDR3 loop reads CASSMTGDTEAFF. The CDR3 region has the DNA TGTGCCAGTAGCATGACAGGGGACACTGAAGCTTTCTTT.